There are a few counts of the clone carrying this T cell receptor (beta chain). The data originate from a study of CD4 and CD8 cells across lung adenocarcinoma regions. Germline loops: CDR1 MNHEY, CDR2 SVGEGT. The CDR3 length is 13 residues. V dropped 6 bases and J dropped 1 base, with 9 bases sitting between them. One entry per CDR3 protein results from TCRdb running MiXCR on the PCR reads. The table shows under 15,000 distinct CDR3 sequences, with over 45% occurring only once. This clonotype was obtained from a male donor with lung adenocarcinoma. The CD4 and CD8 labels of this study may be unreliable. The rearrangement links TRBV6-2 or TRBV6-3 to TRBJ1-1; D uncertain. Sequenced material: CD8+ T cells from the margin of a lung tumor. The CDR3 loop is CASSIIPNTEAFF. The CDR3 coding sequence is TGTGCCAGCAGCATAATTCCGAACACTGAAGCTTTCTTT.